A single sample is the source of the 13 T cell receptor beta chains below, sequenced in a study of cytomegalovirus exposure and HLA in healthy donors. The primer mix had 60 Vbeta and 13 Jbeta primers. Repertoires were generated with immunoSEQ multiplex PCR, while TCRdb's copy carries only in-frame clones and drops some. The profile covers roughly 190,000 clones, with around 78% appearing a single time and 2% to 2.5% taken by the ten largest. The source material was PBMCs. The receptors were sampled from a woman aged 30 to 39 in good health and CMV-seropositive.

The V and J genes are TRBV2 and TRBJ1-5, with 9 bases identical to TRBD1. Germline V CDR1 and CDR2: SNHLY, FYNNEI. V was pared by 4 bases and J by 5 bases, with 0 bases of the junction left unmatched. The CDR3 runs to 13 residues. The CDR3 region is CASSGTGDQPQHF. The CDR3 coding sequence is TGTGCCAGCAGTGGGACAGGGGATCAGCCCCAGCATTTT.

This rearrangement joins TRBV7-2 to TRBJ2-1; the match to TRBD1 covers 8 bases. The CDR3 has 16 residues. V lost 1 base, J lost 5 bases, and 7 bases stayed unmatched. Germline V CDR1 and CDR2: SGHTA, FQGNSA. The CDR3 DNA reads TGTGCCAGCAGCTTAGGGAGGACAGGGAACCACAATGAGCAGTTCTTC. The encoded protein is CASSLGRTGNHNEQFF.

V usage is TRBV9 and J usage is TRBJ2-3; 15 nucleotides line up with TRBD2. The ends lost 0 bases at V and 2 bases at J; junction bases unmatched: 7. The CDR3 totals 19 residues. Germline CDR1 SGDLS, CDR2 YYNGEE. This CDR3 is CASSVASRTSGGVTDTQYF. The CDR3 region has the DNA TGTGCCAGCAGCGTAGCTTCCAGGACTAGCGGGGGGGTCACAGATACGCAGTATTTT.

The CDR3 region is CASSPRSYGYTF. CDR3 bases: TGTGCCAGCAGTCCGCGGTCCTATGGCTACACCTTC. The J gene is TRBJ1-2, the V gene TRBV28; unclear D gene. Germline values: CDR1 MDHEN, CDR2 SYDVKM. The CDR3 is 12 amino acids. Trimming cost V 5 bases and J 4 bases, with 8 bases left between them.

The V and J genes are TRBV5-6 and TRBJ1-1, with D possibly matching TRBD1 (6 bases). The CDR3 has 14 residues. Trimming shortened V by 2 bases and J by 1 base, and 9 bases separated the two germline ends. Per the germline V gene, CDR1 is SGHDT and CDR2 is YYEEEE. This CDR3 is CASSLQGGNTEAFF. The CDR3 DNA sequence: TGTGCCAGCAGCTTACAGGGTGGGAACACTGAAGCTTTCTTT. Full variable domain (remainder filled in from reference TRBV5-6 and TRBJ1-1): DAGVTQSPTHLIKTRGQQVTLRCSPKSGHDTVSWYQQALGQGPQFIFQYYEEEERQRGNFPDRFSGHQFPNYSSELNVNALLLGDSALYLCASSLQGGNTEAFFGQGTRLTVV.

This chain connects TRBV5-1 to TRBJ2-7; 12 nucleotides line up with TRBD2. CDR3 length: 16 amino acids. Germline CDR1 reads SGHRS; CDR2 reads YFSETQ. V was clipped by 3 bases and J by 6 bases; unmatched bases: 10. CDR3 residues: CASSSTWTSGMPEQYF. CDR3 bases: TGCGCCAGCAGCTCAACGTGGACTAGCGGGATGCCCGAGCAGTACTTC.

The V and J genes are TRBV7-9 and TRBJ2-3, with a tentative D call TRBD2 (7 bases). V lost 3 bases, J lost 5 bases, and 18 bases lay in between. CDR1 is SEHNR, CDR2 FQNEAQ, per germline (reference sequence). The CDR3 covers 16 residues. The CDR3: CASSFRGGTMEDTQYF. The CDR3 bases are TGTGCCAGCAGCTTTAGGGGAGGGACAATGGAAGATACGCAGTATTTT.

The V gene is TRBV10-2, the J gene TRBJ2-7; 10 positions match TRBD2. The CDR3 loop spans 18 amino acids. Germline V CDR1 and CDR2: WSHSY, SAAADI. Unmatched junction bases numbered 14, after V lost 6 bases and J lost 0 bases. The CDR3 spells CASSGTSARFGGSYEQYF. In nucleotides, the CDR3 is TGCGCCAGCAGCGGGACTAGCGCGAGATTCGGGGGCTCCTACGAGCAGTACTTC.

The chain joins TRBV29-1 to TRBJ2-1, with 13 bases fitting TRBD2. From germline, CDR1 is SQVTM and CDR2 ANQGSEA. This CDR3 is built from 14 residues. Trimming took 1 base from V and 9 from J; bases not matched to a gene: 3. The CDR3: CSVEGTSGRVEQFF. The CDR3 DNA reads TGCAGCGTTGAAGGGACTAGCGGGAGAGTTGAGCAGTTCTTC.

The V and J genes are TRBV2 and TRBJ2-5; 10 bases are a match to TRBD2. Germline V gene sequence: CDR1 SNHLY, CDR2 FYNNEI. This CDR3 is 16 amino acids long. V gave up 4 bases and J gave up 5 bases; unmatched junction bases: 10. The CDR3 DNA sequence: TGTGCCAGCAGTGCGAATCTAGCGGGAGCGCGGGAGACCCAGTACTTC. Residues: CASSANLAGARETQYF.

The V gene is TRBV7-6, the J gene TRBJ2-1; D unclear. The V and J ends lost 2 bases and 6 bases respectively, with 8 bases between them. The germline CDR1 and CDR2 sequences are SGHVS and FNYEAQ. The CDR3 runs 13 residues. CDR3 sequence: CASSLRPGNEQFF. DNA of the CDR3: TGTGCCAGCAGCTTAAGGCCGGGCAATGAGCAGTTCTTC. The variable domain in full, completed from reference TRBV7-6 and TRBJ2-1, reads GAGVSQSPRYKVTKRGQDVALRCDPISGHVSLYWYRQALGQGPEFLTYFNYEAQQDKSGLPNDRFSAERPEGSISTLTIQRTEQRDSAMYRCASSLRPGNEQFFGPGTRLTVL.

CDR3 in DNA: TGCGCCAGCAGTACTAGAGGCTCACCCCTCCACTTT. Translating it yields CASSTRGSPLHF. The chain recombines TRBV10-2 with TRBJ1-6; D unresolved. Trimming shortened V by 5 bases and J by 10 bases, and 9 bases separated the two germline ends. The CDR3 consists of 12 residues. Germline values: CDR1 WSHSY, CDR2 SAAADI.

Written as DNA, the CDR3 is TGTGCCTGGGAACAGGTTCCTAGCACAGATACGCAGTATTTT. It specifies CAWEQVPSTDTQYF. The V and J genes are TRBV30 and TRBJ2-3; D might be TRBD1 (5 bases). Per the germline V gene, CDR1 is GTSNPN and CDR2 is SVGIG (reference sequence). Trimming left V 5 bases short and J 0 bases short, with 12 bases between. The length of the CDR3 is 14 residues.